A selection of T cell receptor beta chains follows, all from one sample in a study of cytomegalovirus exposure and HLA in healthy donors. Produced via immunoSEQ multiplex PCR; TCRdb's table is partial and in-frame only. The profile covers more than 95,000 clones, with about 80% appearing a single time and approximately 5% taken by the ten largest. The specimen was PBMCs. The receptors derive from a woman between 18 and 29 years old in good health and CMV-seropositive. Each CDR3 is given with its conserved first and last residue. The D gene is left open where the match is weak. Clone size is given for some rows only: seen once, a few or many times, or a class if the clone is expanded.

cdr3_nt: TGCGCCAGCAGCCAAGTAACCGGGTCGGGAGAGACCCAGTACTTC; cdr3_aa: CASSQVTGSGETQYF; j_call: TRBJ2-5; v_call: TRBV4-1; d_call: NA; clone_size: NA
cdr3_nt: TGCGCCAGCAGCCAAGTAAAGGGGCAGCCCCAGCATTTT; cdr3_aa: CASSQVKGQPQHF; j_call: TRBJ1-5; v_call: TRBV4-1; d_call: NA; clone_size: NA
cdr3_nt: TGTGCCAGCAGCGTAAAGGGAAGCAGGGGGCCCGGGGAGCTGTTTTTT; cdr3_aa: CASSVKGSRGPGELFF; j_call: TRBJ2-2; v_call: TRBV9; d_call: TRBD1; clone_size: NA
cdr3_nt: TGTGCCAGCAGTATTCCACAGGGCAGGGAGCAGTTCTTC; cdr3_aa: CASSIPQGREQFF; j_call: TRBJ2-1; v_call: TRBV13; d_call: NA; clone_size: NA
cdr3_nt: TGTGCCAGCAGCCTCGGCGGTCTGGGGAACACTGAAGCTTTCTTT; cdr3_aa: CASSLGGLGNTEAFF; j_call: TRBJ1-1; v_call: TRBV11-3; d_call: NA; clone_size: NA
cdr3_nt: TGTGCCAGCAGCTCGGAAGTAGCGGGAGCGGGGGAGACCCAGTACTTC; cdr3_aa: CASSSEVAGAGETQYF; j_call: TRBJ2-5; v_call: TRBV7-6; d_call: TRBD2; clone_size: NA
cdr3_nt: TGTGCCAGCCGGGGTGGGCGCCGGGTGGATGGCTACACCTTC; cdr3_aa: CASRGGRRVDGYTF; j_call: TRBJ1-2; v_call: TRBV28; d_call: NA; clone_size: NA
cdr3_nt: TGTGCCAGCACACCCCCTCGGGGAGGGGGTAATGAAAAACTGTTTTTT; cdr3_aa: CASTPPRGGGNEKLFF; j_call: TRBJ1-4; v_call: TRBV6-4; d_call: NA; clone_size: NA
cdr3_nt: TGTGCCAGCAGACTCGGGACAGGGGGCCACTACGAGCAGTACTTC; cdr3_aa: CASRLGTGGHYEQYF; j_call: TRBJ2-7; v_call: TRBV28; d_call: TRBD1; clone_size: NA
cdr3_nt: TGTGCCAGCGCCTTGGGGGCCACAGATACGCAGTATTTT; cdr3_aa: CASALGATDTQYF; j_call: TRBJ2-3; v_call: TRBV6-5; d_call: NA; clone_size: few
cdr3_nt: TGTGCCAGCATCGCGGGGAGCTCCTACAATGAGCAGTTCTTC; cdr3_aa: CASIAGSSYNEQFF; j_call: TRBJ2-1; v_call: TRBV28; d_call: NA; clone_size: NA
cdr3_nt: TGTGCCAGCAGTACGTTGCGGGGTCAAGAGACCCAGTACTTC; cdr3_aa: CASSTLRGQETQYF; j_call: TRBJ2-5; v_call: TRBV28; d_call: NA; clone_size: NA
cdr3_nt: TGTGCCAGCAGCAAAGCGGTACCCGTGACGGCCTATGGCTACACCTTC; cdr3_aa: CASSKAVPVTAYGYTF; j_call: TRBJ1-2; v_call: TRBV2; d_call: NA; clone_size: NA
cdr3_nt: TGCGCCAGCAGCTTGGAACCAGTTTCCTCCTACGAGCAGTACTTC; cdr3_aa: CASSLEPVSSYEQYF; j_call: TRBJ2-7; v_call: TRBV5-1; d_call: NA; clone_size: NA
cdr3_nt: TGTGCCAGCAGCCAACAGGGGGTTGGCTACAATGAGCAGTTCTTC; cdr3_aa: CASSQQGVGYNEQFF; j_call: TRBJ2-1; v_call: TRBV7-3; d_call: TRBD1; clone_size: NA
cdr3_nt: TGTGCCAGCAGCTTAAAACCCGACAGGGTCCCTGCTTTCTTT; cdr3_aa: CASSLKPDRVPAFF; j_call: TRBJ1-1; v_call: TRBV7-3; d_call: TRBD1; clone_size: NA
cdr3_nt: TGTGCCAGCAGTTCCGGGACAGGGGGCTTTGAGCAGTACTTC; cdr3_aa: CASSSGTGGFEQYF; j_call: TRBJ2-7; v_call: TRBV6-1; d_call: TRBD1; clone_size: NA
cdr3_nt: TGTGCCAGCAGCAACATATTAGGGACATTTGAAAAACTGTTTTTT; cdr3_aa: CASSNILGTFEKLFF; j_call: TRBJ1-4; v_call: TRBV25-1; d_call: NA; clone_size: few
cdr3_nt: TGCGCCAGCAGCCAAGATCTTCGCACTTACAATGAGCAGTTCTTC; cdr3_aa: CASSQDLRTYNEQFF; j_call: TRBJ2-1; v_call: TRBV4-1; d_call: NA; clone_size: NA
cdr3_nt: TGTGCCTGGAGTGTATGGCTTCTGCGGGGCGATTCACCCCTCCACTTT; cdr3_aa: CAWSVWLLRGDSPLHF; j_call: TRBJ1-6; v_call: TRBV30; d_call: NA; clone_size: NA
cdr3_nt: TGTGCCAGCAGCTGCCCCCGGGCAGGGGAGGGCTATGGCTACACCTTC; cdr3_aa: CASSCPRAGEGYGYTF; j_call: TRBJ1-2; v_call: TRBV11-3; d_call: NA; clone_size: NA
cdr3_nt: TGTGCCAGCAGAGTCGGGGGGGCGCAGGGGGAGACCCAGTACTTC; cdr3_aa: CASRVGGAQGETQYF; j_call: TRBJ2-5; v_call: TRBV6-5; d_call: TRBD2; clone_size: NA
cdr3_nt: TGTGCCAGCAGTAGACCGGGGCGGGGACCTTACGAGCAGTACTTC; cdr3_aa: CASSRPGRGPYEQYF; j_call: TRBJ2-7; v_call: TRBV6-5; d_call: NA; clone_size: few
cdr3_nt: TGTGCCAGCAGCGCCCAAACAGGGGGCACTGAAGCTTTCTTT; cdr3_aa: CASSAQTGGTEAFF; j_call: TRBJ1-1; v_call: TRBV9; d_call: TRBD1; clone_size: NA
cdr3_nt: TGTGCCTGGAAAACAGGTCGGACTAGCGGGAGGCAAGGGGAGCTGTTTTTT; cdr3_aa: CAWKTGRTSGRQGELFF; j_call: TRBJ2-2; v_call: TRBV30; d_call: TRBD2; clone_size: NA
cdr3_nt: TGTGCCAGCAGAAGATACGGGACTAATTACGAGCAGTACTTC; cdr3_aa: CASRRYGTNYEQYF; j_call: TRBJ2-7; v_call: TRBV6-5; d_call: TRBD2; clone_size: NA
cdr3_nt: TGTGCCAGCAGTCCCGGGACAGCCTCCTACAATGAGCAGTTCTTC; cdr3_aa: CASSPGTASYNEQFF; j_call: TRBJ2-1; v_call: TRBV9; d_call: TRBD1; clone_size: once
cdr3_nt: TGTGCCAGCAGCGAGCGGACTGGGGAAAAACTGTTTTTT; cdr3_aa: CASSERTGEKLFF; j_call: TRBJ1-4; v_call: TRBV11-2; d_call: NA; clone_size: NA
cdr3_nt: TGTGCCAGCAGTGTAGATGCGGACAGGCCCTCCTACGAGAAGTACTTC; cdr3_aa: CASSVDADRPSYEKYF; j_call: TRBJ2-7; v_call: TRBV6-1; d_call: TRBD1; clone_size: few
cdr3_nt: TGTGCCAGCAGCGGAGGGTCGGGTCTACAAGAGACCCAGTACTTC; cdr3_aa: CASSGGSGLQETQYF; j_call: TRBJ2-5; v_call: TRBV7-3; d_call: NA; clone_size: NA
cdr3_nt: TGTGCCAGCAGACCGACAGGGGGGGCCTCTGGAAACACCATATATTTT; cdr3_aa: CASRPTGGASGNTIYF; j_call: TRBJ1-3; v_call: TRBV27; d_call: TRBD1; clone_size: NA
cdr3_nt: TGCGCCAGCGGCGCCGGGACTAGCGGGATTTACGAGCAGTACTTC; cdr3_aa: CASGAGTSGIYEQYF; j_call: TRBJ2-7; v_call: TRBV10-1; d_call: TRBD2; clone_size: NA
cdr3_nt: TGTGCCAGCAGCTCCCCAGGGGAGTATGGCTACACCTTC; cdr3_aa: CASSSPGEYGYTF; j_call: TRBJ1-2; v_call: TRBV28; d_call: NA; clone_size: NA
cdr3_nt: TGTGCCAGTACCGGGACAGGGGGCAATCAGCCCCAGCATTTT; cdr3_aa: CASTGTGGNQPQHF; j_call: TRBJ1-5; v_call: TRBV19; d_call: TRBD1; clone_size: NA
cdr3_nt: TGTGCCAGCAGTTGGGGGACTAGCGGTACGCAGTATTTT; cdr3_aa: CASSWGTSGTQYF; j_call: TRBJ2-3; v_call: TRBV6-5; d_call: TRBD2; clone_size: once
cdr3_nt: TGTGCCAGCAGCTTAGCTCTTATGGGACTAGCGGGAGTCGAGCAGTACTTC; cdr3_aa: CASSLALMGLAGVEQYF; j_call: TRBJ2-7; v_call: TRBV7-2; d_call: TRBD2; clone_size: NA
cdr3_nt: TGCGCCAGCAGCCACCTTAGCGGGAGCTCCTACGAGCAGTACTTC; cdr3_aa: CASSHLSGSSYEQYF; j_call: TRBJ2-7; v_call: TRBV4-1; d_call: TRBD2; clone_size: NA